This T cell receptor (beta chain) is from a study of blood T cell repertoires in COVID-19 (dated by TCRdb to 2018 to 2021). About the full investigation: Samples from collaborators originated in the United States, Italy and Spain and spanned both the acute and convalescent phases of COVID-19. A de-identified subject ID, COVID-19 status, age in years and sex were almost always included in the sample metadata. The samples were drawn from two sources: the first 160 participants of the ongoing ImmuneRACE study, and fewer than 1,500 subjects contributed by 6 global collaborators. The prospective study material was composed of cDNA or gDNA derived from T cells, B-cell-depleted T cells, or PBMCs. Where available, HLA class I and class II types were obtained from metadata supplied by the sample provider rather than from assay-based typing. Deeply sampled blood TCRbeta repertoires from subjects exposed to, actively infected with, or recovered from COVID-19 were included in the dataset. The repertoires were released in a freely available public database intended as a resource for research on the immune response to SARS-CoV-2.

V ends up 6 bases short and J 5 bases short, with an unmatched junction base count of 4. The CDR3 starts with the cysteine, ends with the phenylalanine, and has 13 residues. Only the CDR3 region is kept as DNA, spanning 39 bases read in frame from base 1. CDR1 is given as LNHDA and CDR2 as SQIVND, both from the germline V gene (reference sequence). TCRbeta CDR3 regions were amplified from genomic DNA by means of the immunoSEQ Assay, a bias-controlled multiplex PCR. Regarding the original processing steps: Nucleated cell counts per sample were estimated from amplification of reference gene primers within the assay. To quantify the absolute abundance of each unique TCRbeta CDR3 rearrangement, sequence reads were collapsed and filtered. For each sample, productive Simpson clonality was calculated by taking the square root of Simpson's diversity index across productive rearrangements. TCRdb took over this immuneACCESS table, retaining in-frame rearrangements with V and J assigned. Such tables are incomplete; in checked studies, under half of the missing clones stem from an unresolved V gene, and the remainder is unexplained. V and J calls and clone size are copied from that table; D and trimming were computed from the DNA. The sample includes a few hundred thousand clones, with roughly 90% observed a single time. 3.5% to 4% of the sample rests with the top ten.

General conclusions and limits of the study: How much clinical and demographic metadata was included differed by source and by participant, and the metadata was provided uncurated.

At one collaborating source in Seattle, patients were enrolled during active infection and were followed longitudinally through the course of disease. The collaborating institutions used their own protocols to collect whole blood in K2EDTA tubes. For TCRbeta analysis, collaborators shipped samples as frozen whole blood, isolated PBMCs, or DNA extracted from either of those sample types. Points on this clone: No antigen is known for it. The sample holds no much larger clone one base away, and base qualities are not on file.

The material sequenced was peripheral blood. This sequence originates from a woman aged 55 to 70 with COVID-19, enrolled during active disease. Here the chain combines TRBV19 and TRBJ2-7, and TRBD1 aligns with 10 junction nucleotides. The CDR3 sequence is CASSRDRGDEQYF. The sequenced DNA: TGTGCCAGTAGCCGGGACAGGGGCGACGAGCAGTACTTC.